The clone carrying this T cell receptor beta chain was seen a single time. This sample was taken from a study of control samples from healthy donors and cancer patients. Assay used: immunoSEQ multiplex PCR; TCRdb lists only in-frame clones, some missing. The table has 100,000 to 150,000 clones, about 93% seen once. The CDR3 covers 14 residues. The V and J ends lost 5 bases and 0 bases respectively, with 11 bases between them. Germline values: CDR1 MNHEY, CDR2 SVGEGT. The V and J genes are TRBV6-2 or TRBV6-3 and TRBJ2-7, with D possibly matching TRBD1 (5 bases). What was sequenced was PBMCs. The sequence was obtained from a man aged 45-65 years with head and neck cancer. The CDR3, as DNA: TGTGCCAGCAGTGACAGTCTGAGCTCCTACGAGCAGTACTTC. Protein sequence: CASSDSLSSYEQYF.